This is a list of T cell receptor beta chains from one sample in a study of T cell repertoires in cytomegalovirus infection. The antigens of these receptors remain unknown. TCRdb re-analysed the reads in MiXCR, keeping a single row per CDR3 protein. Of approximately 89,000 distinct CDR3 sequences in the sample, around 28% are singletons; the top ten hold over 60%. The input for sequencing was CD8+ T cells from cultured PBMCs, taken from culture after CMV antigen stimulation. These receptors all stem from a human donor in good health (CMV status not recorded). Some clones in this sample may be carry-over from other donors' samples. Both conserved end residues are part of each CDR3.

TRBV5-3,CASSDPGQGAGQPQHF
TRBV7-2,CASSLEGRGIGQPQHF
TRBV6-5,CASSYTYQQGEGFLSTEAFF
TRBV27,CASRGLGVYEQYF
TRBV5-4,CASSLEAEQFF
TRBV2,CASRAILANEKLFF
TRBV7-6,CASREIYGYTF
TRBV7-7,CASSLTGLSDSPLHF
TRBV7-2,CASSPGWGSSYEQYF
TRBV12-5,CASSDRPGYGYTF
TRBV5-6,CASSLPGQASTDTQYF
TRBV7-6,CASSPRQPWGKNIQYF
TRBV28,CASSLWGMIQETQYF
TRBV5-1,CASSRTSYNEQFF